Each of the 12 T cell receptor beta chains below was sequenced from the same sample in a study of blood T cell repertoires in COVID-19. Profiled with immunoSEQ multiplex PCR; TCRdb holds only in-frame clones, not every one. The sample consists of about 46,000 clones, 70% to 90% of them appearing once. Material for sequencing was PBMCs or T cells enriched from blood (not recorded which). The receptors come from a woman in her forties or fifties who had recovered from COVID-19.

The DNA for the CDR3 is TGTGCCAGCAGCGAATTTCCGGGACAGGGCAACTATGGCTACACCTTC. It yields the protein CASSEFPGQGNYGYTF. The genes are TRBV9 and TRBJ1-2; 9 nucleotides agree with TRBD1. The germline gives CDR1 SGDLS, CDR2 YYNGEE. J gave up 2 bases and V 3 bases, and 8 bases lay outside the gene matches. The CDR3 has 16 amino acids.

V usage is TRBV7-2 and J usage is TRBJ2-7; possible D gene TRBD1, 6 bases. The CDR3 loop spans 14 amino acids. V shed 5 bases and J shed 3 bases, with 14 bases lying between them. Germline V gene lookup returns CDR1 SGHTA and CDR2 FQGNSA. The CDR3 coding sequence is TGTGCCAGCAGCCCGCGACCGGACAGCTACGAGCAGTACTTC. Residues: CASSPRPDSYEQYF.

The rearrangement uses TRBV18 and TRBJ1-1, with no clear D. The CDR3 extends over 15 amino acids. In germline, CDR1 is KGHSH, CDR2 LQKENI. V was shortened by 4 bases and J by 5 bases, with 17 bases between the two germline ends. CDR3: CASSLAGGSRTEAFF. CDR3 bases: TGTGCCAGCTCACTAGCTGGCGGCAGCCGGACTGAAGCTTTCTTT.

DNA of the CDR3: TGTCCCACCACCAAAAAAACCCACGACAGGGTACCGGGAGGAAACACCATATATTTT. Translating it yields CPTTKKTHDRVPGGNTIYF. The chain couples TRBV7-9 to TRBJ1-3; TRBD1 matches 7 bases. This CDR3 contains 19 residues. Germline lookup yields CDR1 SEHNR and CDR2 FQNEAQ (reference sequence).

The chain recombines TRBV3-1 (or the pseudogene TRBV3-2) with TRBJ2-3; D not certain. Deletions cut 1 base from V and 4 bases from J, with 9 bases between. Germline CDR1 and CDR2: LGHDT and YNNKEL (reference sequence). This CDR3 is 14 amino acids long. This CDR3 reads CASSQGVASDTQYF. The CDR3 DNA reads as TGTGCCAGCAGCCAAGGTGTGGCTTCAGATACGCAGTATTTT.

In its sample, this clone was seen once. The CDR3 nucleotides are TGTGCCAGCAGTTTCCACGACAGGACCCCCTACAATGAGCAGTTCTTC. Its protein is CASSFHDRTPYNEQFF. The chain combines TRBV27 with TRBJ2-1; a weak D match, TRBD1 (6 bases). With 3 bases removed from V and 2 bases from J, the gap between germline ends came to 14 bases. CDR1 and CDR2 (germline): MNHEY, SMNVEV (reference sequence). This CDR3 contains 16 residues.

The genes are TRBV20-1 and TRBJ1-1; no clear D gene. The CDR3 covers 11 residues. Per the germline V gene, CDR1 is DFQATT and CDR2 is SNEGSKA (reference sequence). Trimming took 8 bases from V and 1 from J, leaving 8 bases between them. Here the CDR3 DNA reads TGCAGTACGAGCCGGAACACTGAAGCTTTCTTT. Its protein product is CSTSRNTEAFF.

The DNA of the CDR3 is TGTGCCAGCTCACTAGGGACAGGGATGGTCGAGCAGTACTTC. Its protein is CASSLGTGMVEQYF. This chain links TRBV18 with TRBJ2-7, with 9 bases that match TRBD1. Germline assignment: CDR1 KGHSH and CDR2 LQKENI. The CDR3 runs to 14 residues. J gave up 6 bases and V 4 bases, and 7 bases lay outside the gene matches.

This clone has only a few counts. This chain joins TRBV28 and TRBJ2-2, with a weak D call TRBD2 (5 bases). Trimming took off 3 bases at V and 5 bases at J, with 10 bases between the two ends. This CDR3 is 14 amino acids long. Germline V gene data show CDR1 as MDHEN and CDR2 as SYDVKM. CDR3 sequence: CASSLLAGTGELFF. Written as DNA, the CDR3 is TGTGCCAGCAGTTTGCTAGCCGGGACCGGGGAGCTGTTTTTT.

This sequence joins TRBV6-2 or TRBV6-3 and TRBJ1-5; TRBD1 agrees at 7 bases. The CDR3 consists of 16 residues. The V segment lost 6 bases and the J segment 4 bases; nucleotides outside the gene matches: 12. CDR1 is MNHEY, CDR2 SVGEGT, per germline. In DNA form, the CDR3 reads TGTGCCAGCAGCCTCTACCCACAGGGGACAAATCAGCCCCAGCATTTT. It codes for CASSLYPQGTNQPQHF.

The chain employs TRBV7-2 and TRBJ1-3; tentative D call: TRBD1 (6 bases). Germline-derived CDR1 and CDR2 are SGHTA and FQGNSA. Trimming removed 4 bases from V and 0 bases from J, with 19 bases in between. The CDR3 extends over 18 amino acids. The CDR3 spells CASSSQPTGTYSGNTIYF. Here the CDR3 DNA reads TGTGCCAGCAGCTCACAACCTACAGGGACCTACTCTGGAAACACCATATATTTT.

The rearrangement uses TRBV19 and TRBJ2-1; a weak D match, TRBD2 (5 bases). V was shortened by 4 bases and J by 0 bases, with 10 bases between the two germline ends. Germline assignment: CDR1 LNHDA and CDR2 SQIVND (reference sequence). The CDR3 runs 15 residues. The CDR3 sequence: CASSTAGSSYNEQFF. Written as DNA, the CDR3 is TGTGCCAGTAGTACGGCGGGTAGCTCCTACAATGAGCAGTTCTTC.